This passage covers 3 T cell receptor beta chains from one sample sequenced in a study of identical twins. In TCRdb, the 5' RACE reads were re-called with MiXCR into one record per CDR3 protein. The data hold 600,000 to 700,000 distinct CDR3 sequences, with 21% observed a single time. This same sample was also part of a study on T cells expressing NK-cell markers.

Material: PBMCs. These receptors were obtained from a woman in her late teens or twenties in good health.

This rearrangement joins TRBV7-2 to TRBJ2-5, with 8 bases identical to TRBD1. CDR1 is SGHTA and CDR2 is FQGNSA in the germline V gene. Trimming cost V 6 bases and J 5 bases; bases outside gene matches: 11. This CDR3 is built from 15 residues. The CDR3 spells CASRATGGGGETQYF. For the CDR3, the DNA is TGTGCCAGCAGAGCTACAGGGGGAGGAGGGGAGACCCAGTACTTC.

This clonotype was detected ten times or more. One end of the junction does not line up with germline, which may come from a read error. The chain joins TRBV20-1 to TRBJ1-2; no definite D call. Germline V gene sequence: CDR1 DFQATT, CDR2 SNEGSKA (reference sequence). The CDR3 runs 11 residues. CDR3 residues: CSAREEVGYTF. In DNA, the CDR3 is TGCAGTGCAAGAGAGGAGGTCGGCTACACCTTC.

In this sample, this clonotype turned up many times. The chain couples TRBV18 to TRBJ2-3; TRBD2 is a possible D gene (6 bases). The germline gives CDR1 KGHSH, CDR2 LQKENI. This CDR3 has 14 amino acids. V lost 1 base and J 4 bases, leaving 9 bases between the germline ends. The CDR3: CASSPLVAADTQYF. CDR3 nucleotides: TGTGCCAGCTCACCACTAGTAGCGGCAGATACGCAGTATTTT. Full variable domain (rest looked up from reference TRBV18 and TRBJ2-3): NAGVMQNPRHLVRRRGQEARLRCSPMKGHSHVYWYRQLPEEGLKFMVYLQKENIIDESGMPKERFSAEFPKEGPSILRIQQVVRGDSAAYFCASSPLVAADTQYFGPGTRLTVL.